The TCR beta chain under discussion was sequenced for a study of CD8+CD57+ T cells in acquired aplastic anemia. Study information: An average of about 3.4 ug of DNA was obtained from sorted CD4+ and CD8+ cells.

According to the study, genomic DNA was the template for TCR beta VDJ and CDR3 profiling. Via MiXCR, TCRdb re-called the reads, giving one row per CDR3 protein. Of fewer than 85,000 distinct CDR3 sequences in the sample, 70% are singletons; the top ten hold roughly 80%. This CDR3 is 16 amino acids long. J was trimmed by 0 bases and V by 3 bases; bases with no gene match: 8. Germline V gives CDR1 DFQATT, CDR2 SNEGSKA (reference sequence). It was patients with CD8+CD57+ cell expansion by flow cytometry who were chosen for sequencing. The origin of this receptor is a human donor with aplastic anemia. The chain recombines TRBV20-1 with TRBJ1-5; 7 positions match TRBD1. Sequencing input: sorted CD4+, CD8+, or CD8+CD57+ T cells (not recorded which) from PBMCs. The CDR3 is CSARSGTVNSNQPQHF. The CDR3 DNA is TGCAGTGCTAGGTCCGGGACAGTCAATAGCAATCAGCCCCAGCATTTT.